This TCR beta chain emerged from a study of PD-1 blockade in classical Hodgkin lymphoma. Trimming shortened V by 7 bases and J by 0 bases, and 15 bases separated the two germline ends. The CDR3 length is 15 residues. Per the germline V gene, CDR1 is MNHNS and CDR2 is SASEGT. As for time point: cycle 4 day 1 (C4D1), after about 6 weeks of nivolumab. Exposure to brentuximab vedotin varied, and each patient had relapsed following autologous stem cell transplantation. The assay was immunoSEQ multiplex PCR, and TCRdb's table has in-frame clones only and misses some. The sample shows tens of thousands of clones, roughly 80% of them seen only once.

The sequence was obtained from a human donor with classical Hodgkin lymphoma. Material: peripheral blood mononuclear cells (PBMCs), obtained before the fourth cycle of nivolumab. The gene calls are TRBV6-1 and TRBJ1-1; D call uncertain. CDR3 DNA sequence: TGTGCCAGCACTATGGGCCAGCTATTGAACACTGAAGCTTTCTTT. Translated: CASTMGQLLNTEAFF.